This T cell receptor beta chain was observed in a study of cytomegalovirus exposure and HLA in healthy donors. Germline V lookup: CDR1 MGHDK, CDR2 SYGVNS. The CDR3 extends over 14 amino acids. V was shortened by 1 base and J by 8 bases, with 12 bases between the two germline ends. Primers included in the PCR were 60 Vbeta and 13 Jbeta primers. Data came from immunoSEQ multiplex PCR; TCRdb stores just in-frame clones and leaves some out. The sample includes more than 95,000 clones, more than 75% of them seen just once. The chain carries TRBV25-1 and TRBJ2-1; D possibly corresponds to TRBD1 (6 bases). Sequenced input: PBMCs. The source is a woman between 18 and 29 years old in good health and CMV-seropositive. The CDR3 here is CASSELGAPDEQFF. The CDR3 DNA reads TGTGCCAGCAGTGAATTGGGGGCCCCCGATGAGCAGTTCTTC.